These T cell receptor beta chains were read from a single sample in a study of CD8 T cells in Susac syndrome. MiXCR, applied by TCRdb to the immunoSEQ multiplex PCR reads, yields one record per CDR3 protein. The sample gives about 94,000 distinct CDR3 sequences, around 94% of which show up once; roughly 0.3% is in the top ten. Sequenced: CD4+ T cells from PBMCs. All receptors come from a human donor with Susac syndrome. The CDR3 runs from the conserved cysteine through the conserved F or W. A D gene is named only where the DNA matches it firmly.

d_call v_call cdr3_aa
- TRBV6-5 CASSYDGTNAFYGYTF
TRBD1 TRBV28 CASSPPGTGHYEQYF
TRBD1 TRBV28 CASQGARRGQFF
- TRBV5-4 CASSVSKSSYEQYF
TRBD1 TRBV28 CASRTGGQETQYF
TRBD1 TRBV20-1 CSVLGQGANEQFF
TRBD2 TRBV20-1 CSAVSGGSLGAYEQYF
- TRBV5-4 CASSSPRAANTEAFF
- TRBV3-1 CASSQEALGTIYNEQFF
TRBD2 TRBV15 CATSRLAGGVTDTQYF
- TRBV23-1 CASSQSEGQRGYNEQFF
- TRBV20-1 CSAPTEGRAGEAFF
- TRBV23-1 CASSPSGEAFDEQFF
- TRBV15 CATSRDGSEKLFF
- TRBV23-1 CASSQSPSRPQHF
TRBD1 TRBV3-1 CAAAGTGTHEQYF
TRBD1 TRBV30 CAWNPGQVTYEQYF
TRBD2 TRBV29-1 CSVALAGGTDTQYF
TRBD1 TRBV12-3/TRBV12-4 CASSWDRAHGYTF
TRBD1 TRBV20-1 CSAGRTGGSEQYF
- TRBV7-2 CASSSDRNQPQHF
TRBD2 TRBV28 CASNGGGLGTDTQYF
- TRBV9 CASSHGTDYANTEAFF
- TRBV29-1 CSVSKPRGGDSYEQYF
TRBD1 TRBV30 CASSRDRNTEAFF
- TRBV6-2/TRBV6-3 CASRLLGDVQPQHF
TRBD2 TRBV20-1 CSASIAGDTDTQYF
- TRBV3-1 CASSQAPGYNSPLHF
- TRBV7-2 CASGFRGQETQYF
TRBD1 TRBV5-6 CASSLWGQQNSPLHF
- TRBV5-4 CASSLKVVLTTGELFF
- TRBV6-5 CASSSGTQETQYF
TRBD1 TRBV3-1 CASSNRGILNYGYTF
TRBD1 TRBV12-3/TRBV12-4 CASSSPRTGTAFYNEQFF
TRBD1 TRBV30 CAWSVDRGLTDTQYF
TRBD1 TRBV7-3 CASSSRDRATDTQYF
- TRBV19 CASSIPRMKETQYF
TRBD2 TRBV15 CATSRGGTTLNEQFF
TRBD1 TRBV7-9 CASSSTFRVGQGVYEQYF
- TRBV30 CAWLDKSTDTQYF
- TRBV7-2 CASSPRGRTSTDTQYF
- TRBV21-1 CASSKARGQAYEQYF
- TRBV6-2/TRBV6-3 CASSSDRRSGANVLTF
- TRBV4-2 CASSQVSQGLEQFF
- TRBV29-1 CSVHTAETQYF
- TRBV2 CASRASQGKSNQPQHF
TRBD1 TRBV25-1 CASSEPGTGPYEQYF
TRBD2 TRBV10-2 CASSTSGGAGDYEQYF
TRBD1 TRBV20-1 CSATGQGITYEQYF
- TRBV7-9 CASSSQGGEQYF
- TRBV5-4 CASSEQALRGDGYTF